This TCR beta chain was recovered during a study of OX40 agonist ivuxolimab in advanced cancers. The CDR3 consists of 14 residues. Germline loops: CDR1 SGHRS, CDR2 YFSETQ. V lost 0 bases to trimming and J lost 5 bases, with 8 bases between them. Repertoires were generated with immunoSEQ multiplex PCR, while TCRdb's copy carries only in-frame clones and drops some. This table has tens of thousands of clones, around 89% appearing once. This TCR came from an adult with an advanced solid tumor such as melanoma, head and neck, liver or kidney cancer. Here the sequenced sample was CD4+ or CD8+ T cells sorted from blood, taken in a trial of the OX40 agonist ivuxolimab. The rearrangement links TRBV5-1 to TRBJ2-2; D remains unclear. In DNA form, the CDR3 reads TGCGCCAGCAGCTTGGCCTCTTGGACCGGGGAGCTGTTTTTT. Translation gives CASSLASWTGELFF. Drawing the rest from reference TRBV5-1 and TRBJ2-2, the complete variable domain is KAGVTQTPRYLIKTRGQQVTLSCSPISGHRSVSWYQQTPGQGLQFLFEYFSETQRNKGNFPGRFSGRQFSNSRSEMNVSTLELGDSALYLCASSLASWTGELFFGEGSRLTVL.